The text below deals with one T cell receptor (beta chain). Nominally healthy donors provided the samples, though records likely missed some immune exposures. V dropped 8 bases and J dropped 5; count of bases not matched to a gene: 15. The length of the CDR3 is 17 residues. Per germline, CDR1 LNHDA and CDR2 SQIVND (reference sequence). This specimen belongs to a study of cytomegalovirus exposure and HLA in healthy donors. Background on the study: Early released data had tens of millions of unique TCRs, all coming from HLA-typed donors.

The PCR had 60 Vbeta and 13 Jbeta primers. Clones were sequenced by immunoSEQ multiplex PCR, and TCRdb holds only the in-frame ones, with some missing. Seen here are approximately 140,000 clones, 80% observed once, and the top ten hold roughly 2.2%. This chain uses TRBV19 with TRBJ1-2, with TRBD1 matching over 12 bases. This clonotype was sampled from a man younger than 40 in good health and CMV-seronegative. The sequenced sample consisted of PBMCs. CDR3 protein: CASHPGQGARGRYGYTF. In nucleotides, the CDR3 is TGTGCCAGTCATCCGGGACAGGGGGCGCGAGGGAGATATGGCTACACCTTC.